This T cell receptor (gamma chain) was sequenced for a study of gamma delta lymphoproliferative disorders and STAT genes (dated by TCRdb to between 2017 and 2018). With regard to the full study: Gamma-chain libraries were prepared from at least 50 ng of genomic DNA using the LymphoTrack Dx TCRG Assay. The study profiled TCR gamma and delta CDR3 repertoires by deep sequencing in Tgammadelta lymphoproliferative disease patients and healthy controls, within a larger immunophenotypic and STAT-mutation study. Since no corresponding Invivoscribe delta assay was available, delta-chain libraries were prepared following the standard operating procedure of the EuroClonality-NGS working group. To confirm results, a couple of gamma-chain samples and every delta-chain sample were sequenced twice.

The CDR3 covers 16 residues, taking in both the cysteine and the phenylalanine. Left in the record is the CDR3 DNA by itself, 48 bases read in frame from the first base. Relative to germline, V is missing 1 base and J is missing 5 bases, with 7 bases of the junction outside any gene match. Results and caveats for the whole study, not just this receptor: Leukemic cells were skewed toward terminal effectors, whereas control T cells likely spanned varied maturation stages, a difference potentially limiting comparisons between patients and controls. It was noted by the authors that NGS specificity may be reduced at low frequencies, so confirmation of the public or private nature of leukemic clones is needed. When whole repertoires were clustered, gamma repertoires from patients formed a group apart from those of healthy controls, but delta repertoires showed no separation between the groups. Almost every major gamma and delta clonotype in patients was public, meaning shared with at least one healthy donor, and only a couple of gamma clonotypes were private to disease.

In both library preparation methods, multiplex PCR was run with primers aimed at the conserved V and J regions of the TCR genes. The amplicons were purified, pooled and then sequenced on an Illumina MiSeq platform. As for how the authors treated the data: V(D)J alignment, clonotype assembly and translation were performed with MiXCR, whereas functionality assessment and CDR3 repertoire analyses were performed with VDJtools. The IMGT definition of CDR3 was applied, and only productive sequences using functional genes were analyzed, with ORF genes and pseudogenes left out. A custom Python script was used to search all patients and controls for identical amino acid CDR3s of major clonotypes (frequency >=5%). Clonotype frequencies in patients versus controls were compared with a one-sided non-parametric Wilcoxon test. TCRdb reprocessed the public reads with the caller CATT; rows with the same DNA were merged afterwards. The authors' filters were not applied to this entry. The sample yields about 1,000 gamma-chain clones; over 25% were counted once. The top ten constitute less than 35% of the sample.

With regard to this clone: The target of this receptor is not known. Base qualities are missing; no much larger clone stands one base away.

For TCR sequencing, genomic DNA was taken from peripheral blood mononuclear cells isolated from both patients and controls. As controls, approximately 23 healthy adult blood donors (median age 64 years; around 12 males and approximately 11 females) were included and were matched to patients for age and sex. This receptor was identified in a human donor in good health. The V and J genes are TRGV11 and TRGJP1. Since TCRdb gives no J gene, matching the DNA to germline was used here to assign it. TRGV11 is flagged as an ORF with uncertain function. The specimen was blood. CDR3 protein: CACWIRHLPTGWFKIF. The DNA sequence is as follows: TGTGCCTGCTGGATTAGGCATCTCCCTACTGGTTGGTTCAAGATATTT.